The T cell receptor beta chain described here comes from a study of blood T cell repertoires in COVID-19. Across the study: Both acute and convalescent COVID-19 samples were obtained from the United States, Italy and Spain. Sample material is recorded as cDNA or gDNA derived from T cells, B-cell-depleted T cells, or PBMCs.

This CDR3 region has 16 residues. V lost 2 bases and J 0 bases, leaving 11 bases between the germline ends. Germline lookup yields CDR1 SNHLY and CDR2 FYNNEI. Authors' data handling: The authors estimated nucleated cell counts from reference gene primer amplification. TCRdb's copy holds only in-frame clones and misses some; the assay was immunoSEQ multiplex PCR. V and J calls and clone size are those listed in that table; D and trimming were worked out from the DNA. The sample includes roughly 80,000 clones, around 81% of them seen just once. The TCR was taken from a human donor in a cohort sampled during active COVID-19. The rearrangement joins TRBV2 to TRBJ2-1; D unclear. Material for sequencing was peripheral blood. The CDR3 DNA reads TGTGCCAGCAGTGAACTTCTTCCTCGCTCCTACAATGAGCAGTTCTTC. It is translated as CASSELLPRSYNEQFF.